The 27 T cell receptor beta chains reported below all come from one sample, sequenced in a study of low-dose radiotherapy and immunotherapy resistance in tumors. Time point denoted: after trial treatment. Specified treatment: LDRT plus nivolumab, ipilimumab, low-dose cyclophosphamide and aspirin (RACIN trial). Alpha- and beta-chain coverage of first-strand cDNA came from TRAV- and TRBV-specific primers. With a constant-region primer and a V-primer adapter, TCRs were subjected to about 20 PCR cycles of amplification. TCRdb redid the calling of the reads with MiXCR, one entry per CDR3 protein. This table holds 100,000 or so distinct CDR3 sequences, under 25% found once. Sequenced here: PBMCs, sampled after low-dose radiotherapy plus immunotherapy. These TCRs come from a male donor with prostate cancer.

This clonotype was counted ten times or more. This chain links TRBV2 with TRBJ2-5; D is unresolved. Germline loops: CDR1 SNHLY, CDR2 FYNNEI. With 4 bases removed from V and 5 bases from J, the gap between germline ends came to 14 bases. The CDR3 length is 14 residues. CDR3 amino acids: CASSVAAQWETQYF. CDR3 sequence (DNA): TGTGCCAGCAGTGTTGCGGCCCAATGGGAGACCCAGTACTTC.

This clonotype occurred many times. The J gene is TRBJ2-3, the V gene TRBV7-2; D gene uncertain. Trimming pared 0 bases from V and 5 bases from J, leaving 9 bases between. The CDR3 covers 14 residues. Germline loops: CDR1 SGHTA, CDR2 FQGNSA. This chain's CDR3 is CASSLARTIDTQYF. CDR3 bases: TGTGCCAGCAGCTTAGCTAGGACCATAGATACGCAGTATTTT.

This clonotype was seen repeatedly, ten times or more. This CDR3 reads CASSFSGGSYEQYF. Here the CDR3 DNA reads TGTGCCAGCAGCTTCAGCGGGGGCTCGTACGAGCAGTACTTC. This chain uses TRBV7-3 with TRBJ2-7, with 8 bases fitting TRBD2. This CDR3 is built from 14 residues. V dropped 3 bases and J dropped 4; count of bases not matched to a gene: 5. CDR1 is SGHTA and CDR2 is FQGTGA in the germline V gene.

In regard to this clonotype: A read error is the likely source, as a far larger clone sits one nucleotide away. The chain employs TRBV6-5 and TRBJ2-7; 12 bases line up with TRBD1. Losses at the gene ends were 6 bases for V and 5 bases for J; bases not matched to a gene: 5. CDR3 length: 14 amino acids. Germline V gene data show CDR1 as MNHEY and CDR2 as SVGAGI. CDR3 nucleotides: TGTGCCAGCAGCCCGGGACAGGGGGCCAACGAGCAGTACTTC. It specifies CASSPGQGANEQYF.

The table lists this clonotype with many counts. The chain links TRBV15 to TRBJ2-2, with no clear D. Germline lookup yields CDR1 LNHNV and CDR2 YYDKDF (reference sequence). Trimming removed 3 bases from V and 0 bases from J, with 8 bases in between. This CDR3 region has 15 residues. In DNA, the CDR3 is TGTGCCACCAGCAGGGGCAGGACGAACACCGGGGAGCTGTTTTTT. Its translation: CATSRGRTNTGELFF. Together with reference TRBV15 and TRBJ2-2, the CDR3 gives the full variable domain: DAMVIQNPRYQVTQFGKPVTLSCSQTLNHNVMYWYQQKSSQAPKLLFHYYDKDFNNEADTPDNFQSRRPNTSFCFLDIRSPGLGDTAMYLCATSRGRTNTGELFFGEGSRLTVL.

In this sample, this clonotype turned up many times. The CDR3 is CSARTSAGETQYF. CDR3 DNA: TGCAGTGCTAGGACTAGCGCGGGGGAGACCCAGTACTTC. The rearrangement joins TRBV20-1 to TRBJ2-5; TRBD2 agrees at 8 bases. Trimming cost V 3 bases and J 5 bases; bases outside gene matches: 5. There are 13 residues in the CDR3. Germline V gene sequence: CDR1 DFQATT, CDR2 SNEGSKA (reference sequence).

This clonotype was observed a few times. The V gene is TRBV19, the J gene TRBJ2-7; D gene ambiguous. The CDR3 consists of 14 residues. Germline loops: CDR1 LNHDA, CDR2 SQIVND (reference sequence). V was pared by 2 bases and J by 2 bases, with 10 bases between. The CDR3 region has the DNA TGTGCCAGTAGTATAAGGCCCTTTACCTACGAGCAGTACTTC. This encodes CASSIRPFTYEQYF.

This clonotype was found many times. This chain joins TRBV12-3 or TRBV12-4 and TRBJ2-7; D may be TRBD2 (6 bases). The ends were cut back, 5 bases at V and 5 bases at J, with 22 bases in the middle. The CDR3 spans 16 residues. The CDR3, as DNA: TGTGCCAGCAGTATGACTAGGGCCAGCGGGTTCGACGAGCAGTACTTC. Protein product: CASSMTRASGFDEQYF.

In this sample, this clonotype turned up many times. This chain links TRBV5-1 with TRBJ1-2, with 7 bases lining up with TRBD1. The CDR3 spans 15 residues. V shed 1 base and J 4 bases; nucleotides not matched to a gene: 7. CDR1 SGHRS and CDR2 YFSETQ come from the germline V gene. CDR3 region: CASSLRQGPSYGYTF. The DNA of the CDR3 is TGCGCCAGCAGCTTGAGACAGGGACCTAGCTATGGCTACACCTTC.

Many counts were recorded for this clonotype. The CDR3 loop reads CATSTASRGGEDTQYF. The CDR3 DNA is TGTGCCACCAGCACGGCCTCCAGGGGGGGCGAAGATACGCAGTATTTT. The chain couples TRBV15 to TRBJ2-3, with D perhaps TRBD1 or TRBD2 (7 bases each). The V gene's germline CDR1 is LNHNV and CDR2 YYDKDF (reference sequence). This CDR3 is 16 amino acids long. Trimming cost V 4 bases and J 5 bases, with 19 bases left between them. Based on the CDR3 plus reference TRBV15 and TRBJ2-3, the full variable domain is DAMVIQNPRYQVTQFGKPVTLSCSQTLNHNVMYWYQQKSSQAPKLLFHYYDKDFNNEADTPDNFQSRRPNTSFCFLDIRSPGLGDTAMYLCATSTASRGGEDTQYFGPGTRLTVL.

The sample holds many counts of this clonotype. V gene TRBV29-1 combines with J gene TRBJ2-2, with D possibly matching TRBD1 (5 bases). The V gene's germline CDR1 is SQVTM and CDR2 ANQGSEA. The CDR3 consists of 15 residues. Trimming removed 4 bases from V and 1 base from J, with 13 bases in between. CDR3 nucleotide sequence: TGCAGCGTTGGGCTCTCCAGGGAGAACACCGGGGAGCTGTTTTTT. Its protein is CSVGLSRENTGELFF.

This clonotype was counted ten times or more. The V call is TRBV5-4, the J call TRBJ2-5; 7 nucleotides match TRBD1. The CDR3 contains 15 residues. Germline values: CDR1 SGHNT, CDR2 YYREEE (reference sequence). J was trimmed by 5 bases and V by 4 bases; bases with no gene match: 11. In DNA form, the CDR3 reads TGTGCCAGCAGCAAGGGACAGAGGGGTTCGGAGACCCAGTACTTC. It is translated as CASSKGQRGSETQYF.

This clonotype appeared many times. This chain links TRBV5-1 with TRBJ2-3, with TRBD2 as a possible D gene (5 bases). The CDR3 runs to 15 residues. Trimming cost V 3 bases and J 2 bases, with 13 bases left between them. The V gene's germline CDR1 is SGHRS and CDR2 YFSETQ. This CDR3 is CASSSISGITDTQYF. In nucleotides, the CDR3 is TGCGCCAGCAGCTCGATCAGCGGCATCACAGATACGCAGTATTTT.

V gene TRBV5-1 combines with J gene TRBJ2-1; either TRBD1 or TRBD2 may supply D (7 bases each). The CDR3 extends over 14 amino acids. Germline CDR1 SGHRS, CDR2 YFSETQ. The V end lost 4 bases, the J end lost 6 bases, and 14 bases lay between the germline ends. The CDR3: CASSRGDSPNEQFF. As DNA, the CDR3 is TGCGCCAGCAGCCGGGGGGACAGTCCCAATGAGCAGTTCTTC.

CDR3 amino acids: CASSPPAGGPNTDTQYF. The CDR3 nucleotides read TGTGCCAGCTCACCACCGGCGGGGGGGCCGAACACAGATACGCAGTATTTT. V is TRBV18 and J is TRBJ2-3; TRBD2 matches 9 bases. The CDR3 sequence is 17 residues long. J lost 2 bases, V lost 0 bases, and 6 bases had no gene match. Germline V gene lookup returns CDR1 KGHSH and CDR2 LQKENI.

The sample holds many counts of this clonotype. The chain recombines TRBV20-1 with TRBJ2-2; D gene uncertain. V was clipped by 6 bases and J by 5 bases, with 16 bases between them. The V gene's germline CDR1 is DFQATT and CDR2 SNEGSKA (reference sequence). This CDR3 comprises 14 residues. The CDR3 region is CSARVAGRTGELFF. CDR3 in DNA: TGCAGTGCCCGGGTAGCTGGTAGGACCGGGGAGCTGTTTTTT.

Many counts were recorded for this clonotype. The genes are TRBV2 and TRBJ2-7; 8 nucleotides agree with TRBD2. V was clipped by 3 bases and J by 2 bases; unmatched bases: 6. CDR1 is SNHLY and CDR2 is FYNNEI in the germline V gene. The CDR3 is made up of 15 amino acids. CDR3 in amino acids: CASSEGRGATYEQYF. CDR3 nucleotide sequence: TGTGCCAGCAGTGAGGGGCGGGGGGCGACCTACGAGCAGTACTTC. The full variable domain, in which reference TRBV2 and TRBJ2-7 provide the parts outside the CDR3, is EPEVTQTPSHQVTQMGQEVILRCVPISNHLYFYWYRQILGQKVEFLVSFYNNEISEKSEIFDDQFSVERPDGSNFTLKIRSTKLEDSAMYFCASSEGRGATYEQYFGPGTRLTVT.

In its sample, this clonotype was seen many times. V gene TRBV6-2 or TRBV6-3 combines with J gene TRBJ1-6; perhaps TRBD1 as D (5 bases). The CDR3 sequence is 15 residues long. The ends were cut back, 4 bases at V and 16 bases at J, with 23 bases in the middle. Germline V gives CDR1 MNHEY, CDR2 SVGEGT. The CDR3 protein is CASSSLMASGRTLHF. DNA for the CDR3: TGTGCCAGCAGTTCGCTAATGGCCTCAGGGAGGACACTCCACTTT.

This clonotype was found many times. The chain links TRBV15 to TRBJ2-5; D may be TRBD1 (5 bases). Germline V gene sequence: CDR1 LNHNV, CDR2 YYDKDF (reference sequence). The CDR3 runs to 13 residues. Deletions cut 4 bases from V and 6 bases from J, with 12 bases between. In DNA form, the CDR3 reads TGTGCCACCAGCAAGGGGCGGCAGAAGACCCAGTACTTC. Encoded protein: CATSKGRQKTQYF.

This clonotype was recorded once. This likely stems from a read error, as it lies one base from a far larger clone. The chain recombines TRBV6-2 or TRBV6-3 with TRBJ1-2, with D perhaps matching TRBD1 (5 bases). The CDR3 loop spans 13 amino acids. Deletions cut 10 bases from V and 10 bases from J, with 22 bases between. Germline values: CDR1 MNHEY, CDR2 SVGEGT. CDR3 amino acids: CAIRKEGASVYTF. The CDR3 nucleotides are TGTGCCATCAGGAAGGAAGGGGCGTCTGTCTACACCTTC.

This clonotype was counted ten times or more. This chain connects TRBV4-1 to TRBJ2-2; TRBD1 matches 7 bases. This CDR3 contains 14 residues. Germline V gene lookup returns CDR1 MGHRA and CDR2 YSYEKL. Germline trimming cut 8 bases from V and 4 bases from J; bases unmatched to any gene: 7. The CDR3 spells CASSGTELTGELFF. In DNA, the CDR3 is TGCGCCAGCTCCGGGACAGAGCTCACCGGGGAGCTGTTTTTT.

This clonotype showed up many times. This chain connects TRBV19 to TRBJ1-1; D is unclear. The germline V and J ends were trimmed by 5 bases and 0 bases, with 10 bases remaining between them. Looked up from germline, CDR1 is LNHDA and CDR2 is SQIVND (reference sequence). The CDR3 is 14 amino acids. The CDR3 protein is CASSLGRMNTEAFF. For the CDR3, the DNA is TGTGCCAGTAGTTTGGGGAGGATGAACACTGAAGCTTTCTTT. The whole variable domain, remainder taken from reference TRBV19 and TRBJ1-1, is DGGITQSPKYLFRKEGQNVTLSCEQNLNHDAMYWYRQDPGQGLRLIYYSQIVNDFQKGDIAEGYSVSREKKESFPLTVTSAQKNPTAFYLCASSLGRMNTEAFFGQGTRLTVV.

This clonotype was found many times. This sequence joins TRBV9 and TRBJ1-1, with D unclear. The germline gives CDR1 SGDLS, CDR2 YYNGEE. Trimming took off 4 bases at V and 5 bases at J, with 15 bases between the two ends. CDR3 length: 14 amino acids. The DNA for the CDR3 is TGTGCCAGCAGCCCCGTGGGTCGAGCAACTGAAGCTTTCTTT. Residues: CASSPVGRATEAFF.

The gene calls are TRBV7-2 and TRBJ1-5; TRBD1 matches at 7 bases. There are 14 residues in the CDR3. J was trimmed by 7 bases and V by 4 bases; bases with no gene match: 7. From germline, CDR1 is SGHTA and CDR2 FQGNSA. CDR3 DNA: TGTGCCAGCAGCTCGGACTGGACAGGCCAGCCCCAGCATTTT. Translated: CASSSDWTGQPQHF.

This CDR3 reads CASSYGGPKGEQYF. The CDR3 DNA is TGTGCCAGCAGTTACGGCGGCCCCAAGGGCGAGCAGTACTTC. The chain joins TRBV6-8 to TRBJ2-7, with D unresolved. The germline V gene encodes CDR1 MNHGY and CDR2 SAAAGT. Deletions cut 2 bases from V and 6 bases from J, with 14 bases between. This CDR3 is built from 14 residues.

At least ten counts were recorded for this clonotype. This chain joins TRBV18 and TRBJ1-6, with TRBD1 as a possible D gene (6 bases). Germline CDR1 KGHSH, CDR2 LQKENI. The CDR3 spans 15 residues. V lost 3 bases, J lost 6 bases, and 12 bases lay in between. The CDR3 sequence is CASSPSGQFNSPLHF. CDR3 sequence (DNA): TGTGCCAGCTCACCTTCTGGACAGTTTAATTCACCCCTCCACTTT.

The chain carries TRBV24-1 and TRBJ1-2; 7 positions agree with TRBD1. Germline V gene lookup returns CDR1 KGHDR and CDR2 SFDVKD. The length of the CDR3 is 13 residues. V shed 5 bases and J 7 bases; nucleotides not matched to a gene: 6. The CDR3 here is CATSGRQGSGYTF. The CDR3 DNA is TGTGCCACCAGTGGCAGACAGGGATCTGGCTACACCTTC.